Below are 20 T cell receptor beta chains sequenced from a single sample in a study of T cells in Graves' hyperthyroidism and ophthalmopathy. Researchers took RNA transcripts and amplified the TCR beta CDR3 regions from them. HTBI primers were the set used in a first-round RT-PCR of the TCR CDR3. In TCRdb, the multiplex PCR reads were re-called with MiXCR into one record per CDR3 protein. The data show a few hundred thousand distinct CDR3 sequences, around 45% seen once. Sequencing was done on a sample of peripheral blood or thyroid tissue (not recorded which). The receptors come from a woman between 18 and 29 years old with Graves' hyperthyroidism.

This clonotype was recorded many times. The chain combines TRBV4-1 with TRBJ2-7; D remains unclear. Trimming removed 0 bases at V and 1 base at J, with 19 bases between. The CDR3 is 18 residues long. Per germline, CDR1 MGHRA and CDR2 YSYEKL. CDR3 DNA: TGCGCCAGCAGCCAAGACCTGAGTTCGAGTCTTGATTCCTACGAGCAGTACTTC. Translation: CASSQDLSSSLDSYEQYF.

As regards this clonotype: A much larger clone differs from this one at a single base, so this may be a read error. V gene TRBV2 combines with J gene TRBJ1-4; D is uncertain. This CDR3 comprises 12 residues. The germline V and J ends were trimmed by 4 bases and 7 bases, with 7 bases remaining between them. The V gene's germline CDR1 is SNHLY and CDR2 FYNNEI. The CDR3 DNA sequence: TGTGCCAGCAGTGGAGGGTCTGAAAAACTGTTTTTT. It codes for CASSGGSEKLFF. The full variable domain, in which reference TRBV2 and TRBJ1-4 provide the parts outside the CDR3, is EPEVTQTPSHQVTQMGQEVILRCVPISNHLYFYWYRQILGQKVEFLVSFYNNEISEKSEIFDDQFSVERPDGSNFTLKIRSTKLEDSAMYFCASSGGSEKLFFGSGTQLSVL.

This clonotype was counted a few times. V usage is TRBV20-1 and J usage is TRBJ2-3; TRBD2 matches 9 bases. The CDR3 length is 15 residues. V shed 1 base and J 2 bases; nucleotides not matched to a gene: 4. Germline V gives CDR1 DFQATT, CDR2 SNEGSKA (reference sequence). This CDR3 reads CSARVLAGFTDTQYF. The CDR3 nucleotides are TGCAGTGCTAGAGTCCTAGCGGGATTCACAGATACGCAGTATTTT.

This clonotype was seen at least ten times. The V and J genes are TRBV20-1 and TRBJ2-7; weak D call: TRBD1 (5 bases). This CDR3 has 14 amino acids. V lost 3 bases, J lost 5 bases, and 17 bases lay in between. Germline assignment: CDR1 DFQATT and CDR2 SNEGSKA (reference sequence). The CDR3 sequence is CSASTPQDTHEQYF. Written as DNA, the CDR3 is TGCAGTGCTAGCACTCCCCAGGACACCCACGAGCAGTACTTC.

The table lists this clonotype with many counts. The chain has TRBV5-1 and TRBJ1-4, with 9 bases identical to TRBD1. CDR1 SGHRS and CDR2 YFSETQ come from the germline V gene. This CDR3 spans 16 amino acids. The junction had 5 bases not matched to a gene; V was cut back by 4 bases and J by 1 base. CDR3 region: CASSTGGAVTNEKLFF. CDR3 sequence (DNA): TGCGCCAGCAGCACAGGGGGCGCGGTAACTAATGAAAAACTGTTTTTT.

This sequence joins TRBV9 and TRBJ2-1, with 7 bases matching TRBD2. Germline V gives CDR1 SGDLS, CDR2 YYNGEE. V was pared by 3 bases and J by 4 bases, with 7 bases of the junction left unmatched. This CDR3 contains 15 residues. The CDR3 DNA follows: TGTGCCAGCAGCGGCGCAGCGGGAAAATACAATGAGCAGTTCTTC. Protein product: CASSGAAGKYNEQFF.

The chain couples TRBV19 to TRBJ2-3; 8 bases align to TRBD1. Germline V gene lookup returns CDR1 LNHDA and CDR2 SQIVND (reference sequence). The junction had 6 bases not matched to a gene; V was cut back by 8 bases and J by 2 bases. The CDR3 consists of 14 residues. CDR3 in amino acids: CASESDRATDTQYF. In DNA form, the CDR3 reads TGTGCCAGTGAGTCGGACAGGGCCACAGATACGCAGTATTTT. Drawing the rest from reference TRBV19 and TRBJ2-3, the complete variable domain is DGGITQSPKYLFRKEGQNVTLSCEQNLNHDAMYWYRQDPGQGLRLIYYSQIVNDFQKGDIAEGYSVSREKKESFPLTVTSAQKNPTAFYLCASESDRATDTQYFGPGTRLTVL.

This clonotype was seen at least ten times. The chain links TRBV4-1 to TRBJ2-7; either TRBD1 or TRBD2 may fit D (5 bases each). This CDR3 has 16 amino acids. Trimming pared 5 bases from V and 3 bases from J, leaving 20 bases between. Germline lookup yields CDR1 MGHRA and CDR2 YSYEKL. In nucleotides, the CDR3 is TGCGCCAGCAGCAGAACCACCGGGACGGTTGGCTACGAGCAGTACTTC. It translates to CASSRTTGTVGYEQYF.

The chain joins TRBV10-3 to TRBJ2-5, with TRBD1 identical over 8 bases. This CDR3 comprises 17 residues. Germline V lookup: CDR1 ENHRY, CDR2 SYGVKD. With 3 bases clipped from V and 5 bases from J, the junction kept 14 bases outside the gene matches. The CDR3 spells CAISEGRGLVGRETQYF. The DNA of the CDR3 is TGTGCCATCAGTGAAGGCAGGGGGCTCGTTGGGCGGGAGACCCAGTACTTC.

This clonotype showed up many times. The chain links TRBV27 to TRBJ1-1; D not certain. Trimming left V 7 bases short and J 5 bases short, with 14 bases between. The CDR3 runs to 13 residues. Germline V gives CDR1 MNHEY, CDR2 SMNVEV (reference sequence). CDR3 DNA sequence: TGTGCCAGCACCTCAACGGACGGGACTGAAGCTTTCTTT. Translation gives CASTSTDGTEAFF.

The genes are TRBV27 and TRBJ2-7; TRBD1 aligns across 9 bases. CDR1 is MNHEY, CDR2 SMNVEV, per germline (reference sequence). The CDR3 has 13 amino acids. The ends lost 4 bases at V and 6 bases at J; junction bases unmatched: 4. The CDR3 bases are TGTGCCAGCAGTTCTGGGACAGGGTTCGAGCAGTACTTC. Residues: CASSSGTGFEQYF.

This clonotype was seen repeatedly, ten times or more. The J gene is TRBJ2-5, the V gene TRBV4-2; D is ambiguous. Germline V CDR1 and CDR2: LGHNA, YNFKEQ. CDR3 length equals 15 residues. V gave up 0 bases and J gave up 3 bases, with 11 bases separating them. CDR3 loop: CASSQDRDAKETQYF. In DNA form, the CDR3 reads TGTGCCAGCAGCCAAGATCGCGATGCAAAAGAGACCCAGTACTTC.

The chain links TRBV30 to TRBJ2-2; 8 bases agree with TRBD2. CDR3 length: 16 amino acids. Germline CDR1 GTSNPN, CDR2 SVGIG (reference sequence). With 5 bases clipped from V and 0 bases from J, the junction kept 8 bases outside the gene matches. The CDR3 is CAWDGVAGSNTGELFF. The CDR3 DNA reads TGTGCCTGGGACGGGGTAGCGGGGTCGAACACCGGGGAGCTGTTTTTT.

This clonotype was found many times. J is TRBJ2-2 and V is TRBV12-3 or TRBV12-4; D unresolved. The CDR3 has 15 amino acids. Trimming took off 0 bases at V and 0 bases at J, with 5 bases between the two ends. The CDR3 DNA is TGTGCCAGCAGTTTAGCTAGCTCGAACACCGGGGAGCTGTTTTTT. Its translation is CASSLASSNTGELFF.

The table lists this clonotype with a few counts. This chain uses TRBV24-1 with TRBJ2-3; D gene unclear. V was trimmed by 4 bases and J by 3 bases, leaving 16 bases between them. CDR3 length: 16 amino acids. The germline CDR1 and CDR2 sequences are KGHDR and SFDVKD. The CDR3 protein is CATSDTRAPVTDTQYF. CDR3 sequence (DNA): TGTGCCACCAGTGACACCCGAGCCCCCGTGACAGATACGCAGTATTTT.

The chain employs TRBV5-6 and TRBJ1-4; 8 bases agree with TRBD1. V gave up 4 bases and J gave up 6 bases; unmatched junction bases: 11. The CDR3 spans 16 residues. CDR1 SGHDT and CDR2 YYEEEE come from the germline V gene. The CDR3 region has the DNA TGTGCCAGCAGCGGAACAGACAGGGGAGATTATGAAAAACTGTTTTTT. It specifies CASSGTDRGDYEKLFF. Drawing the rest from reference TRBV5-6 and TRBJ1-4, the complete variable domain is DAGVTQSPTHLIKTRGQQVTLRCSPKSGHDTVSWYQQALGQGPQFIFQYYEEEERQRGNFPDRFSGHQFPNYSSELNVNALLLGDSALYLCASSGTDRGDYEKLFFGSGTQLSVL.

In this sample, this clonotype turned up many times. The chain combines TRBV5-6 with TRBJ2-7; D assignment may be TRBD1 or TRBD2 (5 bases each). Germline lookup yields CDR1 SGHDT and CDR2 YYEEEE. The length of the CDR3 is 16 residues. The ends were cut back, 5 bases at V and 2 bases at J, with 20 bases in the middle. The CDR3 loop is CASSHGLSRGAYEQYF. CDR3 DNA: TGTGCCAGCAGTCACGGCCTCTCACGAGGGGCCTACGAGCAGTACTTC. Full variable domain (remainder filled in from reference TRBV5-6 and TRBJ2-7): DAGVTQSPTHLIKTRGQQVTLRCSPKSGHDTVSWYQQALGQGPQFIFQYYEEEERQRGNFPDRFSGHQFPNYSSELNVNALLLGDSALYLCASSHGLSRGAYEQYFGPGTRLTVT.

This clonotype was recorded many times. The chain recombines TRBV6-5 with TRBJ1-5; possible D gene TRBD1, 5 bases. CDR1 MNHEY and CDR2 SVGAGI come from the germline V gene. Trimming left V 0 bases short and J 6 bases short, with 12 bases between. The CDR3 totals 15 residues. CDR3 in amino acids: CASSYSPGTGQPQHF. The CDR3 DNA sequence: TGTGCCAGCAGTTACTCGCCAGGGACGGGTCAGCCCCAGCATTTT.

The chain has TRBV11-2 and TRBJ2-3; TRBD2 agrees at 13 bases. V lost 5 bases to trimming and J lost 6 bases; unmatched junction nucleotides: 11. The CDR3 is made up of 17 amino acids. Germline V lookup: CDR1 SGHAT, CDR2 FQNNGV. The CDR3 protein is CASSKGLAGAARDTQYF. CDR3 coding DNA: TGTGCCAGCAGCAAAGGACTAGCGGGAGCGGCCAGGGATACGCAGTATTTT. The full variable domain, with the rest looked up from reference TRBV11-2 and TRBJ2-3, is EAGVAQSPRYKIIEKRQSVAFWCNPISGHATLYWYQQILGQGPKLLIQFQNNGVVDDSQLPKDRFSAERLKGVDSTLKIQPAKLEDSAVYLCASSKGLAGAARDTQYFGPGTRLTVL.

This clonotype was seen ten or more times. This rearrangement joins TRBV24-1 to TRBJ2-2; 7 nucleotides line up with TRBD2. With V trimmed by 3 bases and J by 3 bases, 3 bases remained unmatched. The CDR3 loop spans 15 amino acids. Germline V gives CDR1 KGHDR, CDR2 SFDVKD. The CDR3: CATSDPGLYTGELFF. The CDR3 DNA is TGTGCCACCAGTGATCCGGGACTATACACCGGGGAGCTGTTTTTT.